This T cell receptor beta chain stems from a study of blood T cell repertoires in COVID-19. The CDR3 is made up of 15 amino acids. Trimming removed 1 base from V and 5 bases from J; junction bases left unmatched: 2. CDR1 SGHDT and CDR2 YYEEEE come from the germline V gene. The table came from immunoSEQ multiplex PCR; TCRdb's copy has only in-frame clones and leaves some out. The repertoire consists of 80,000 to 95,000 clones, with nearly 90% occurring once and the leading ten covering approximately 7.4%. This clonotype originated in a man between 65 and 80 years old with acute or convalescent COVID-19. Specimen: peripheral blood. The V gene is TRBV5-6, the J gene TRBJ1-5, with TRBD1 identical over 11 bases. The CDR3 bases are TGTGCCAGCAGCTTGTGGGACAGGGGGTATCAGCCCCAGCATTTT. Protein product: CASSLWDRGYQPQHF.